The 28 T cell receptor beta chains below all came from one sample that was sequenced in a study of shared clonotypes between healthy human individuals. The method was immunoSEQ multiplex PCR; TCRdb's version includes in-frame clones alone and lacks a portion of them. The data show about a million clones, roughly 77% seen once. The sequenced sample was memory CD4+ T cells from PBMCs. Stated subset: CD45RA-negative fraction. The source is a man aged 18 to 29 in good health. Some clones in this sample may be carry-over from other donors' samples.

The chain links TRBV9 to TRBJ2-3; 9 nucleotides match TRBD2. Germline CDR1 and CDR2: SGDLS and YYNGEE. V was pared by 4 bases and J by 0 bases, with 9 bases of the junction left unmatched. CDR3 size: 17 residues. The CDR3: CASSRGSSGMSTDTQYF. CDR3 sequence (DNA): TGTGCCAGCAGCCGGGGGTCTAGCGGGATGAGCACAGATACGCAGTATTTT.

The rearrangement uses TRBV7-3 and TRBJ2-1; D is undetermined. The V and J ends lost 1 base and 8 bases respectively, with 15 bases between them. CDR3 length: 15 residues. CDR1 SGHTA and CDR2 FQGTGA come from the germline V gene. The CDR3 region is CASSLRGQSRDEQFF. The CDR3 bases are TGTGCCAGCAGCTTAAGGGGTCAGTCTAGGGATGAGCAGTTCTTC.

The chain couples TRBV15 to TRBJ2-1; TRBD2 aligns across 14 bases. Trimming at V came to 0 bases and at J to 0 bases, leaving 1 base not matched to a gene. This CDR3 is 18 amino acids long. CDR1 LNHNV and CDR2 YYDKDF come from the germline V gene (reference sequence). CDR3 nucleotide sequence: TGTGCCACCAGCAGAGATGGGACTAGCGGGAGCTCCTACAATGAGCAGTTCTTC. Its protein is CATSRDGTSGSSYNEQFF.

V and J are TRBV5-1 and TRBJ1-1; 7 bases match TRBD1. Germline CDR1 is SGHRS and CDR2 is YFSETQ. Germline trimming cut 4 bases from V and 3 bases from J; bases unmatched to any gene: 3. The CDR3 loop spans 13 amino acids. CDR3 nucleotides: TGCGCCAGCAGCATCGGACAGGACACTGAAGCTTTCTTT. Protein sequence: CASSIGQDTEAFF.

V is TRBV28 and J is TRBJ1-5; D is uncertain. Looked up from germline, CDR1 is MDHEN and CDR2 is SYDVKM. V shed 7 bases and J shed 2 bases, with 15 bases lying between them. The CDR3 covers 15 residues. The CDR3 DNA sequence: TGTGCCAGCACCCCCTCGGAGGGTGGCAATCAGCCCCAGCATTTT. Translation gives CASTPSEGGNQPQHF.

Only a few counts were recorded for this clone. The gene calls are TRBV19 and TRBJ2-1; 8 positions agree with TRBD1. The CDR3 sequence is 14 residues long. Losses at the gene ends were 5 bases for V and 4 bases for J; bases not matched to a gene: 4. Germline CDR1 and CDR2: LNHDA and SQIVND (reference sequence). CDR3 amino acids: CASSSGQVYNEQFF. The CDR3 bases are TGTGCCAGTAGTTCGGGACAGGTATACAATGAGCAGTTCTTC.

The chain uses TRBV5-1 and TRBJ2-7; perhaps D is TRBD1 or TRBD2 (5 bases each). Trimming took off 4 bases at V and 3 bases at J, with 17 bases between the two ends. CDR3 length: 15 residues. Per germline, CDR1 SGHRS and CDR2 YFSETQ. CDR3 residues: CASSAPNMGVYEQYF. DNA for the CDR3: TGCGCCAGCAGCGCACCTAATATGGGGGTCTACGAGCAGTACTTC.

The genes are TRBV18 and TRBJ1-3, with no clear D. V was trimmed by 2 bases and J by 0 bases, leaving 5 bases between them. Looked up from germline, CDR1 is KGHSH and CDR2 is LQKENI. This CDR3 spans 14 amino acids. The CDR3 region is CASSPEYSGNTIYF. The CDR3 DNA follows: TGTGCCAGCTCACCAGAGTACTCTGGAAACACCATATATTTT.

Regarding this clone: This clone may be a read error of a much larger clone one base away. The rearrangement uses TRBV29-1 and TRBJ2-1; a possible D gene is TRBD1 (6 bases). V dropped 7 bases and J dropped 5 bases, with 15 bases sitting between them. This CDR3 has 13 amino acids. In germline, CDR1 is SQVTM, CDR2 ANQGSEA. This CDR3 reads CSAAVTGNNEQFF. The CDR3 region has the DNA TGCAGCGCCGCTGTTACAGGGAACAATGAGCAGTTCTTC.

The CDR3 nucleotides read TGTGCCAGCAGGCGCCCCTTGGGAAACACCATATATTTT. Translation gives CASRRPLGNTIYF. This chain connects TRBV6-5 to TRBJ1-3; D unclear. The CDR3 loop spans 13 amino acids. The germline CDR1 and CDR2 sequences are MNHEY and SVGAGI. The ends were cut back, 6 bases at V and 4 bases at J, with 10 bases in the middle.

This sequence joins TRBV2 and TRBJ1-2, with D perhaps matching TRBD1 (5 bases). V lost 5 bases and J lost 2, with 9 bases in between. The germline V gene encodes CDR1 SNHLY and CDR2 FYNNEI. The CDR3 consists of 13 residues. The CDR3 protein is CASSFAGNYGYTF. CDR3 nucleotide sequence: TGTGCCAGCAGTTTTGCAGGGAACTATGGCTACACCTTC. The full variable domain, rest sourced from reference TRBV2 and TRBJ1-2, is EPEVTQTPSHQVTQMGQEVILRCVPISNHLYFYWYRQILGQKVEFLVSFYNNEISEKSEIFDDQFSVERPDGSNFTLKIRSTKLEDSAMYFCASSFAGNYGYTFGSGTRLTVV.

This chain uses TRBV5-4 with TRBJ2-3, with D tentatively TRBD1 (6 bases). The CDR3 spans 15 residues. The germline V gene has CDR1 SGHNT and CDR2 YYREEE (reference sequence). V was clipped by 4 bases and J by 2 bases, with 14 bases between them. CDR3 sequence: CASSDGTTYTDTQYF. In nucleotides, the CDR3 is TGTGCCAGCAGCGATGGGACAACCTACACAGATACGCAGTATTTT.

The rearrangement links TRBV18 to TRBJ1-2; D might be TRBD1 (6 bases). The V end lost 3 bases, the J end lost 4 bases, and 9 bases lay between the germline ends. Germline loops: CDR1 KGHSH, CDR2 LQKENI. This CDR3 is 13 amino acids long. CDR3: CASSPETGYGYTF. CDR3 coding DNA: TGTGCCAGCTCACCTGAGACAGGCTATGGCTACACCTTC.

The V and J genes are TRBV9 and TRBJ2-1, with TRBD2 identical over 12 bases. The germline gives CDR1 SGDLS, CDR2 YYNGEE. V shed 4 bases and J 5 bases; nucleotides not matched to a gene: 4. This CDR3 has 15 amino acids. This CDR3 reads CASSLLAGGDNEQFF. The CDR3, as DNA: TGTGCCAGCAGCCTACTAGCGGGAGGAGACAATGAGCAGTTCTTC.

The chain uses TRBV10-3 and TRBJ1-2; 7 bases agree with TRBD1. With V trimmed by 4 bases and J by 9 bases, 5 bases remained unmatched. The CDR3 length is 12 residues. The germline V gene has CDR1 ENHRY and CDR2 SYGVKD. The CDR3 DNA is TGTGCCATCAGTGGTCCAGGGGGAAGCTACACCTTC. Amino acid sequence: CAISGPGGSYTF.

This clone was detected only once. The CDR3 sequence: CATRDFSVSLRSYEQYF. The CDR3 bases are TGTGCCACCCGGGACTTCAGCGTCTCCCTGCGTTCCTACGAGCAGTACTTC. V and J are TRBV27 and TRBJ2-7; TRBD2 might be the D (6 bases). The CDR3 extends over 17 amino acids. The ends were cut back, 10 bases at V and 1 base at J, with 26 bases in the middle. Germline lookup yields CDR1 MNHEY and CDR2 SMNVEV (reference sequence).

V usage is TRBV11-2 and J usage is TRBJ2-5; D ambiguous. The CDR3 consists of 14 residues. The V end lost 5 bases, the J end lost 2 bases, and 12 bases lay between the germline ends. Germline V gene sequence: CDR1 SGHAT, CDR2 FQNNGV. The CDR3 loop is CASSPGRRQETQYF. The CDR3 bases are TGTGCCAGCAGCCCGGGCAGGAGACAAGAGACCCAGTACTTC.

The chain is built from TRBV5-4 and TRBJ2-7; D remains ambiguous. Germline assignment: CDR1 SGHNT and CDR2 YYREEE (reference sequence). Trimming left V 0 bases short and J 1 base short, with 5 bases between. The CDR3 loop spans 13 amino acids. The CDR3 loop is CASSLVGSYEQYF. The CDR3 DNA reads as TGTGCCAGCAGCTTGGTTGGGTCCTACGAGCAGTACTTC.

Comments on this clone: The identical CDR3 is also encoded by other nucleotide sequences in the sample. The rearrangement joins TRBV5-1 to TRBJ2-3; 11 bases match TRBD2. The V gene's germline CDR1 is SGHRS and CDR2 YFSETQ. J was trimmed by 4 bases and V by 2 bases; bases with no gene match: 3. This CDR3 region has 15 residues. The CDR3 DNA reads TGCGCCAGCAGCTTACTAGCGGGAGCGGCAGATACGCAGTATTTT. It translates to CASSLLAGAADTQYF.

The chain recombines TRBV6-5 with TRBJ2-7; maybe TRBD2 (5 bases). Trimming cost V 8 bases and J 3 bases, with 20 bases left between them. The CDR3 runs to 15 residues. Germline V gene data show CDR1 as MNHEY and CDR2 as SVGAGI. The CDR3 loop reads CASGGGTPAYYEQYF. DNA of the CDR3: TGTGCCAGCGGCGGAGGAACCCCCGCTTACTACGAGCAGTACTTC.

This chain links TRBV9 with TRBJ1-2, with TRBD1 as a possible D gene (5 bases). There are 14 residues in the CDR3. Germline CDR1 reads SGDLS; CDR2 reads YYNGEE. V was pared by 2 bases and J by 1 base, with 9 bases between. This chain's CDR3 is CASSVGQLNYGYTF. Written as DNA, the CDR3 is TGTGCCAGCAGCGTGGGGCAGCTTAACTATGGCTACACCTTC.

The V and J genes are TRBV28 and TRBJ1-4, with D possibly matching TRBD1 (5 bases). Germline V gene data show CDR1 as MDHEN and CDR2 as SYDVKM. With 2 bases removed from V and 0 bases from J, the gap between germline ends came to 7 bases. The CDR3 runs 15 residues. The chain's CDR3 is CASSLDSATNEKLFF. The CDR3 DNA sequence: TGTGCCAGCAGTTTAGACAGCGCAACTAATGAAAAACTGTTTTTT.

Here the CDR3 DNA reads TGCGCCAGCAGCGCTCAAGGTGGAGGGAACACTGAAGCTTTCTTT. Its protein product is CASSAQGGGNTEAFF. The rearrangement joins TRBV5-1 to TRBJ1-1; no clear D gene. The germline gives CDR1 SGHRS, CDR2 YFSETQ. The V and J ends lost 4 bases and 1 base respectively, with 14 bases between them. The CDR3 length is 15 residues.

This chain connects TRBV7-3 to TRBJ2-2; TRBD2 is a possible D gene (5 bases). Germline lookup yields CDR1 SGHTA and CDR2 FQGTGA. The CDR3 runs to 15 residues. The CDR3 nucleotides are TGTGCTAGAGGGTTACTACCTACGAACACCGGGGAGCTGTTTTTT. This translates into CARGLLPTNTGELFF.

The chain joins TRBV7-2 to TRBJ1-1; no clear D gene. Trimming removed 5 bases from V and 5 bases from J, with 12 bases in between. CDR1 is SGHTA, CDR2 FQGNSA, per germline. The CDR3 length is 13 residues. The CDR3 DNA reads TGTGCCAGCAGCATTCTGACTGGGACTGAAGCTTTCTTT. Translating gives CASSILTGTEAFF.

In this sample, this clone turned up a few times. The chain has TRBV6-6 and TRBJ2-2, with 10 bases matching TRBD1. Per the germline V gene, CDR1 is MNHNY and CDR2 is SVGAGI (reference sequence). The CDR3 is 16 residues long. V lost 6 bases to trimming and J lost 2 bases; unmatched junction nucleotides: 6. This CDR3 is CASRTRDRGNTGELFF. The CDR3 DNA sequence: TGTGCCAGCAGGACGCGGGACAGGGGAAACACCGGGGAGCTGTTTTTT.

The chain employs TRBV6-1 and TRBJ2-5, with 9 bases aligning to TRBD2. Germline CDR1 and CDR2: MNHNS and SASEGT. This CDR3 comprises 16 residues. The ends lost 4 bases at V and 1 base at J; junction bases unmatched: 7. The CDR3 nucleotides read TGTGCCAGCAGTGCCATGACTAGCGGATCCCAAGAGACCCAGTACTTC. Protein sequence: CASSAMTSGSQETQYF.

With respect to this clone: Different DNA sequences within this sample yield the same CDR3. CDR3 DNA: TGCGCCAGCAGCCAAGATGCGGGGGGCGAGACCCAGTACTTC. It is translated as CASSQDAGGETQYF. This rearrangement joins TRBV4-3 to TRBJ2-5; 8 nucleotides agree with TRBD2. CDR1 is LGHNA, CDR2 YSLEER, per germline. The V segment lost 0 bases and the J segment 5 bases; nucleotides outside the gene matches: 2. The CDR3 totals 14 residues.